Presented here are 26 T cell receptor beta chains from one specimen sequenced in a study of Ad26.COV2.S vaccination and SARS-CoV-2 variants. The treatment denotes: some 20 received Ad26.COV2.S at low or high dose, single or two shots; about 5 received placebo; per-sample allocation not given. Sampling took place 63 days after the first vaccine or placebo injection. Profiling relied on immunoSEQ multiplex PCR, and the TCRdb table lists in-frame clones only, not all of them. The sample gives approximately 480,000 clones, around 85% of which show up once; roughly 13% is in the top ten. The sample here was peripheral blood, taken in a trial of Ad26.COV2.S vaccine versus placebo. The receptors derive from a person aged 18 to 65 who received the Ad26.COV2.S COVID-19 vaccine or a placebo.

Only one count was recorded for this clone. This chain uses TRBV7-3 with TRBJ2-3; TRBD1 or TRBD2 may be the D gene (6 bases each). Per germline, CDR1 SGHTA and CDR2 FQGTGA. The CDR3 length is 13 residues. V was trimmed by 4 bases and J by 6 bases, leaving 11 bases between them. CDR3 bases: TGTGCCAGCAGCTCCCGGAGGGGGGATACGCAGTATTTT. It yields the protein CASSSRRGDTQYF.

The chain links TRBV7-2 to TRBJ2-1; no clear D gene. Trimming pared 5 bases from V and 4 bases from J, leaving 9 bases between. Germline V gene data show CDR1 as SGHTA and CDR2 as FQGNSA. CDR3 size: 13 residues. The chain's CDR3 is CASSLVVYNEQFF. CDR3 in DNA: TGTGCCAGCAGCCTAGTCGTTTACAATGAGCAGTTCTTC.

V is TRBV5-4 and J is TRBJ1-6; D is uncertain. The CDR3 has 15 residues. Germline CDR1 SGHNT, CDR2 YYREEE (reference sequence). V was shortened by 2 bases and J by 5 bases, with 11 bases between the two germline ends. The CDR3 loop is CASSFVGLNNSPLHF. CDR3 DNA sequence: TGTGCCAGCAGCTTTGTCGGCCTAAATAATTCACCCCTCCACTTT.

The V and J genes are TRBV6-1 and TRBJ1-6, with D hard to call. The CDR3 consists of 13 residues. In germline, CDR1 is MNHNS, CDR2 SASEGT. Trimming stripped 3 bases from V and 8 bases from J, with 8 bases between. CDR3 in amino acids: CASSEGQYSPLHF. The CDR3 nucleotides are TGTGCCAGCAGTGAGGGTCAGTATTCACCCCTCCACTTT.

The genes are TRBV7-2 and TRBJ2-1, with TRBD2 as a possible D gene (5 bases). This CDR3 has 15 residues. CDR1 and CDR2 from the germline V gene are SGHTA and FQGNSA. The V end was cut by 3 bases, the J end by 6 bases, with 15 bases between. The CDR3 loop reads CASSFDLGSLNEQFF. The DNA of the CDR3 is TGTGCCAGCAGCTTTGATTTAGGGAGCCTCAATGAGCAGTTCTTC.

V is TRBV10-3 and J is TRBJ2-7, with 7 bases lining up with TRBD2. CDR1 ENHRY and CDR2 SYGVKD come from the germline V gene. The CDR3 runs to 13 residues. The V gene end was trimmed by 10 bases and the J gene end by 3 bases; junction bases not matched to a gene: 9. Written as DNA, the CDR3 is TGTGCCACCTCTAGCGGTTTGGGCTACGAGCAGTACTTC. It is translated as CATSSGLGYEQYF.

V and J are TRBV24-1 and TRBJ2-3; TRBD2 might be the D (5 bases). V lost 3 bases, J lost 3 bases, and 12 bases lay in between. Germline values: CDR1 KGHDR, CDR2 SFDVKD. This CDR3 is 15 amino acids long. The CDR3 loop reads CATSDPPSGTDTQYF. The DNA for the CDR3 is TGTGCCACCAGTGATCCCCCCAGCGGAACAGATACGCAGTATTTT.

CDR3 in amino acids: CASRGGTETQYF. Written as DNA, the CDR3 is TGTGCCAGCAGGGGGGGAACGGAGACCCAGTACTTC. This chain joins TRBV12-3 or TRBV12-4 and TRBJ2-5; weak D call: TRBD2 (6 bases). V lost 6 bases to trimming and J lost 5 bases, with 10 bases between them. This CDR3 spans 12 amino acids.

This clone appeared a single time. The V and J genes are TRBV19 and TRBJ2-7; 9 nucleotides line up with TRBD1. The germline V gene has CDR1 LNHDA and CDR2 SQIVND (reference sequence). Trimming removed 5 bases from V and 6 bases from J; junction bases left unmatched: 14. The CDR3 runs to 16 residues. DNA for the CDR3: TGTGCCAGTAGTGGTTCAAAGACAGGGGGAGGCCGCGAGCAGTACTTC. Its translation is CASSGSKTGGGREQYF.

The chain links TRBV21-1 to TRBJ1-3. TRBV21-1 is a recognized pseudogene. The CDR3 consists of 14 residues. The CDR3 here is CASSTPEGRNTIYF. The CDR3 DNA reads TGTGCCAGCAGCACCCCGGAGGGAAGAAACACCATATATTTT.

The chain combines TRBV5-1 with TRBJ2-1, with TRBD2 identical over 8 bases. The CDR3 is 11 amino acids. CDR1 is SGHRS and CDR2 is YFSETQ in the germline V gene. The V gene end was trimmed by 7 bases and the J gene end by 6 bases; junction bases not matched to a gene: 0. CDR3: CASREGNEQFF. The CDR3 DNA reads as TGCGCCAGCCGGGAGGGCAATGAGCAGTTCTTC.

This chain connects TRBV7-2 to TRBJ2-5; TRBD2 aligns across 13 bases. The CDR3 extends over 17 amino acids. In germline, CDR1 is SGHTA, CDR2 FQGNSA. V lost 5 bases and J lost 4; bases outside the gene matches: 10. CDR3 region: CASSRRALAGGRETQYF. Here the CDR3 DNA reads TGTGCCAGCAGCCGCCGAGCACTAGCGGGAGGGCGAGAGACCCAGTACTTC.

This chain connects TRBV6-2 or TRBV6-3 to TRBJ2-2; weak D call: TRBD1 (5 bases). The V end lost 6 bases, the J end lost 7 bases, and 9 bases lay between the germline ends. CDR1 and CDR2 from the germline V gene are MNHEY and SVGEGT. The CDR3 totals 12 residues. For the CDR3, the DNA is TGTGCCAGCAGCCACGACAGCGGGGAGCTGTTTTTT. It translates to CASSHDSGELFF.

The gene calls are TRBV6-4 and TRBJ2-2; 10 bases map to TRBD2. The ends lost 5 bases at V and 2 bases at J; junction bases unmatched: 11. CDR3 length: 18 amino acids. Germline CDR1 reads MRHNA; CDR2 reads SNTAGT. The CDR3 here is CASSNLGLASPNTGELFF. As DNA, the CDR3 is TGTGCCAGCAGTAACCTGGGACTAGCGTCCCCTAACACCGGGGAGCTGTTTTTT.

This clone was detected a few times. V and J are TRBV27 and TRBJ1-6, with D unclear. V was pared by 6 bases and J by 0 bases, with 15 bases between. The CDR3 consists of 17 residues. The germline gives CDR1 MNHEY, CDR2 SMNVEV (reference sequence). The CDR3 here is CASSLMAVSSYNSPLHF. The CDR3, as DNA: TGTGCCAGCAGCCTCATGGCCGTCAGCTCCTATAATTCACCCCTCCACTTT.

CDR3 sequence (DNA): TGTGCCAGCAGTTACGACAGGGGCATGAACACTGAAGCTTTCTTT. Protein sequence: CASSYDRGMNTEAFF. The chain carries TRBV6-2 or TRBV6-3 and TRBJ1-1; TRBD1 agrees at 8 bases. Germline V gene sequence: CDR1 MNHEY, CDR2 SVGEGT. CDR3 length: 15 residues. V was pared by 2 bases and J by 0 bases, with 2 bases of the junction left unmatched.

The chain employs TRBV10-3 and TRBJ1-1, with D maybe TRBD1 (5 bases). V lost 3 bases and J lost 4, with 12 bases in between. This CDR3 is 14 amino acids long. The V gene's germline CDR1 is ENHRY and CDR2 SYGVKD. CDR3 DNA sequence: TGTGCCATCAGTGATTGGCTGGGGGGCACTGAAGCTTTCTTT. Translating gives CAISDWLGGTEAFF.

The chain uses TRBV11-2 and TRBJ2-7; tentatively, D is TRBD2 (6 bases). The germline V and J ends were trimmed by 0 bases and 11 bases, with 14 bases remaining between them. Per the germline V gene, CDR1 is SGHAT and CDR2 is FQNNGV. The CDR3 has 13 residues. CDR3 bases: TGTGCCAGCAGCTTAGATCGGGACTTAGGGGAGTACTTC. This encodes CASSLDRDLGEYF.

V and J are TRBV5-5 and TRBJ1-1, with 8 nucleotides matching TRBD1. Germline CDR1 and CDR2: SGHKS and YYEKEE (reference sequence). The CDR3 contains 15 residues. V lost 4 bases, J lost 4 bases, and 9 bases stayed unmatched. The CDR3 is CASSNRQGWGTEAFF. The CDR3 nucleotides are TGTGCCAGCAGCAATCGACAGGGGTGGGGCACTGAAGCTTTCTTT.

The V call is TRBV7-9, the J call TRBJ2-7; TRBD1 matches 7 bases. J was trimmed by 2 bases and V by 5 bases; bases with no gene match: 9. CDR3 length equals 15 residues. Germline CDR1 SEHNR, CDR2 FQNEAQ (reference sequence). In nucleotides, the CDR3 is TGTGCCAGCAGCGCACGGGACAGAGGAACCTACGAGCAGTACTTC. As protein: CASSARDRGTYEQYF.

The gene calls are TRBV19 and TRBJ1-2, with 7 bases identical to TRBD1. Per the germline V gene, CDR1 is LNHDA and CDR2 is SQIVND (reference sequence). The CDR3 extends over 12 amino acids. Germline trimming cut 7 bases from V and 5 bases from J; bases unmatched to any gene: 4. CDR3 bases: TGTGCCAGTACCCCCAGGGGGTATGGCTACACCTTC. Amino acid sequence: CASTPRGYGYTF.

The V call is TRBV28, the J call TRBJ2-5; a possible D gene is TRBD2 (5 bases). V was shortened by 8 bases and J by 3 bases, with 10 bases between the two germline ends. Germline CDR1 is MDHEN and CDR2 is SYDVKM. The CDR3 consists of 12 residues. The CDR3 sequence is CASSGLKETQYF. CDR3 sequence (DNA): TGTGCCAGCTCTGGACTGAAAGAGACCCAGTACTTC.

The chain joins TRBV7-2 to TRBJ1-2; maybe TRBD1 (6 bases). Trimming pared 5 bases from V and 4 bases from J, leaving 17 bases between. CDR3 length: 15 amino acids. Germline CDR1 reads SGHTA; CDR2 reads FQGNSA. CDR3 loop: CASSQWGGQGYGYTF. CDR3 coding DNA: TGTGCCAGCAGCCAGTGGGGGGGGCAAGGCTATGGCTACACCTTC.

This clone has more than one count but fewer than ten. The rearrangement joins TRBV11-2 to TRBJ2-7; D tentatively reads TRBD1 or TRBD2 (6 bases each). Trimming cost V 1 base and J 1 base, with 14 bases left between them. Germline V gene data show CDR1 as SGHAT and CDR2 as FQNNGV. The CDR3 loop spans 16 amino acids. DNA for the CDR3: TGTGCCAGCAGCTTAGGAGGGGGACTCGTTTCCTACGAGCAGTACTTC. Encoded protein: CASSLGGGLVSYEQYF.

The V and J genes are TRBV10-3 and TRBJ1-1; 10 nucleotides line up with TRBD1. This CDR3 is 15 amino acids long. J lost 7 bases, V lost 4 bases, and 9 bases had no gene match. CDR1 and CDR2 from the germline V gene are ENHRY and SYGVKD. This CDR3 is CAISADGTGASEAFF. The CDR3 bases are TGTGCCATCAGTGCTGACGGGACAGGGGCTAGTGAAGCTTTCTTT.

The chain is built from TRBV19 and TRBJ2-7, with 8 bases identical to TRBD1. CDR3 size: 14 residues. V was clipped by 5 bases and J by 3 bases; unmatched bases: 6. Germline values: CDR1 LNHDA, CDR2 SQIVND (reference sequence). As DNA, the CDR3 is TGTGCCAGTAGTTACGGGACAGGCCTCTACGAGCAGTACTTC. Amino acids: CASSYGTGLYEQYF.